This T cell receptor beta chain was identified during a study of STAT5B mutations in CD4+ large granular lymphocyte leukemia. Clones were sequenced by immunoSEQ multiplex PCR, and TCRdb holds only the in-frame ones, with some missing. The table has about 18,000 clones, about 81% seen once; the top ten hold roughly an eighth. Controls came from buffy coats of healthy blood donors. This CDR3 is built from 17 residues. V shed 0 bases and J 3 bases; nucleotides not matched to a gene: 9. Per the germline V gene, CDR1 is LGHNA and CDR2 is YNFKEQ. Sequencing was carried out using CD4+ T cells from blood buffy coats. This clonotype was obtained from a human donor in good health. V usage is TRBV4-2 and J usage is TRBJ2-3; 7 nucleotides align to TRBD2. CDR3 protein: CASSQDGAASGTDTQYF. The CDR3 bases are TGTGCCAGCAGCCAAGATGGGGCGGCTAGCGGAACAGATACGCAGTATTTT.